This entry lists 25 T cell receptor beta chains sequenced from one sample in a study of radiation and T cells in renal cell carcinoma. Indicated treatment: treatment-naive control, cytoreductive nephrectomy. Assay: immunoSEQ multiplex PCR; the TCRdb copy retains only in-frame clones and omits some. The sample records some 20,000 clones, around half being singletons. The sequencing here drew on tumor tissue, taken from a patient whose treatment was nephrectomy without radiotherapy. The receptors here all came from a human donor with renal cell carcinoma.

The rearrangement links TRBV29-1 to TRBJ2-7; 9 bases are shared with TRBD2. CDR3 length equals 15 residues. Trimming cost V 1 base and J 3 bases; bases outside gene matches: 7. Per germline, CDR1 SQVTM and CDR2 ANQGSEA. CDR3 loop: CSVEGLAGLLYEQYF. DNA for the CDR3: TGCAGCGTTGAAGGGCTAGCGGGACTACTCTACGAGCAGTACTTC.

V and J are TRBV7-9 and TRBJ1-5; 9 nucleotides match TRBD1. Trimming took 6 bases from V and 5 from J; bases not matched to a gene: 8. Looked up from germline, CDR1 is SEHNR and CDR2 is FQNEAQ (reference sequence). The CDR3 sequence is 15 residues long. CDR3 DNA sequence: TGTGCCAGCAGGGTTCAGGGACAGGGACATCAGCCCCAGCATTTT. It encodes CASRVQGQGHQPQHF. Full variable domain (missing parts from reference TRBV7-9 and TRBJ1-5): DTGVSQNPRHKITKRGQNVTFRCDPISEHNRLYWYRQTLGQGPEFLTYFQNEAQLEKSRLLSDRFSAERPKGSFSTLEIQRTEQGDSAMYLCASRVQGQGHQPQHFGDGTRLSIL.

The chain carries TRBV7-9 and TRBJ2-5, with no clear D. V lost 1 base and J lost 3, with 12 bases in between. CDR1 is SEHNR, CDR2 FQNEAQ, per germline (reference sequence). This CDR3 is 15 amino acids long. The CDR3 DNA is TGTGCCAGCAGCTTAGGTCTGCGTGGAGAAGAGACCCAGTACTTC. Translated, it gives CASSLGLRGEETQYF. Supplemented by reference TRBV7-9 and TRBJ2-5, the full variable domain reads DTGVSQNPRHKITKRGQNVTFRCDPISEHNRLYWYRQTLGQGPEFLTYFQNEAQLEKSRLLSDRFSAERPKGSFSTLEIQRTEQGDSAMYLCASSLGLRGEETQYFGPGTRLLVL.

This clone was seen a handful of times. The chain recombines TRBV4-1 with TRBJ2-7; no firm D call. This CDR3 has 15 amino acids. Germline CDR1 is MGHRA and CDR2 is YSYEKL. Trimming shortened V by 0 bases and J by 3 bases, and 12 bases separated the two germline ends. CDR3 region: CASSQEETLFYEQYF. In DNA, the CDR3 is TGCGCCAGCAGCCAAGAAGAGACGCTTTTCTACGAGCAGTACTTC.

This clone has just a few counts. The chain joins TRBV7-7 to TRBJ2-7; D is uncertain. V dropped 5 bases and J dropped 1 base, with 12 bases sitting between them. Germline CDR1 is SSHAT and CDR2 is FNYEAQ (reference sequence). The CDR3 has 14 amino acids. The CDR3 reads CASSPLALSYEQYF. DNA for the CDR3: TGTGCCAGCAGCCCCCTGGCACTTTCCTACGAGCAGTACTTC.

V usage is TRBV27 and J usage is TRBJ1-1; D gene ambiguous. Per germline, CDR1 MNHEY and CDR2 SMNVEV (reference sequence). V was pared by 3 bases and J by 2 bases, with 7 bases between. This CDR3 contains 13 residues. CDR3 sequence (DNA): TGTGCCAGCAGTTTCTCGAAAAACACTGAAGCTTTCTTT. Protein product: CASSFSKNTEAFF.

The rearrangement links TRBV25-1 to TRBJ2-5; D is ambiguous. Trimming removed 1 base from V and 0 bases from J, with 12 bases in between. The germline V gene encodes CDR1 MGHDK and CDR2 SYGVNS. The CDR3 spans 16 residues. CDR3 protein: CASSESTGKYQETQYF. Here the CDR3 DNA reads TGTGCCAGCAGTGAATCAACGGGCAAATACCAAGAGACCCAGTACTTC.

The count of this clone is one. The chain employs TRBV18 and TRBJ2-2; D may be TRBD1 (5 bases). This CDR3 contains 13 residues. The germline V gene has CDR1 KGHSH and CDR2 LQKENI. V was clipped by 7 bases and J by 2 bases, with 8 bases between them. The CDR3 region has the DNA TGTGCCAGCTTAGGGGCAAACACCGGGGAGCTGTTTTTT. Amino acid sequence: CASLGANTGELFF.

The chain employs TRBV2 and TRBJ1-4; D is uncertain. This CDR3 region has 14 residues. Looked up from germline, CDR1 is SNHLY and CDR2 is FYNNEI. The V end was cut by 10 bases, the J end by 4 bases, with 16 bases between. In DNA, the CDR3 is TGTGCCACCCTCCGGGAGCCAGTTAATGAAAAACTGTTTTTT. This gives the protein CATLREPVNEKLFF.

This clone has only a few counts. The chain couples TRBV20-1 to TRBJ1-1, with D tentatively TRBD1 (5 bases). CDR1 DFQATT and CDR2 SNEGSKA come from the germline V gene (reference sequence). V was cut by 4 bases and J by 3 bases, with 6 bases left in between. The CDR3 sequence is 11 residues long. CDR3 sequence (DNA): TGCAGTGCTACGGGGGACACTGAAGCTTTCTTT. Its translation is CSATGDTEAFF.

The gene calls are TRBV7-8 and TRBJ1-2, with D possibly TRBD1 on 6 matching bases. V was trimmed by 7 bases and J by 8 bases, leaving 17 bases between them. The CDR3 runs 13 residues. CDR1 SGHVS and CDR2 FQNEAQ come from the germline V gene. The CDR3 region has the DNA TGTGCCAGCACCGGAACGGGGGCTCGAGGCTACACCTTC. Translated: CASTGTGARGYTF.

This chain uses TRBV27 with TRBJ1-5; 8 nucleotides align to TRBD1. The CDR3 has 17 residues. Unmatched junction bases numbered 7, after V lost 3 bases and J lost 0 bases. Germline V gene lookup returns CDR1 MNHEY and CDR2 SMNVEV (reference sequence). CDR3 loop: CASSFQGATDSNQPQHF. The DNA of the CDR3 is TGTGCCAGCAGTTTTCAGGGGGCAACCGATAGCAATCAGCCCCAGCATTTT.

The chain carries TRBV18 and TRBJ2-3; 8 bases fit TRBD1. Germline V gene data show CDR1 as KGHSH and CDR2 as LQKENI. CDR3 length: 15 amino acids. V lost 3 bases, J lost 5 bases, and 7 bases stayed unmatched. The CDR3 DNA sequence: TGTGCCAGCTCACCGACAGGGGCGGTGGGAGATACGCAGTATTTT. Translating it yields CASSPTGAVGDTQYF.

The V gene is TRBV18, the J gene TRBJ1-1; D possibly corresponds to TRBD1 (6 bases). There are 13 residues in the CDR3. Germline loops: CDR1 KGHSH, CDR2 LQKENI. Trimming took 6 bases from V and 6 from J, leaving 14 bases between them. CDR3 sequence reads: CASSLGGGSEAFF. The DNA of the CDR3 is TGTGCCAGCTCCCTAGGAGGGGGATCTGAAGCTTTCTTT.

The rearrangement joins TRBV5-1 to TRBJ2-4; the D gene is possibly TRBD2 (6 bases). Looked up from germline, CDR1 is SGHRS and CDR2 is YFSETQ. V lost 4 bases, J lost 0 bases, and 11 bases lay in between. CDR3 length: 15 residues. The CDR3 bases are TGCGCCAGCAGCGCGGGAATCCTAGCCAAAAACATTCAGTACTTC. It encodes CASSAGILAKNIQYF.

The chain combines TRBV5-6 with TRBJ1-2, with D hard to call. V was clipped by 1 base and J by 3 bases, with 7 bases between them. Germline V CDR1 and CDR2: SGHDT, YYEEEE. CDR3 length: 13 residues. The CDR3 protein is CASSLPADYGYTF. The DNA for the CDR3 is TGTGCCAGCAGCTTGCCGGCAGACTATGGCTACACCTTC.

DNA for the CDR3: TGCGCCAGCAGCTTATCGCGGAGCCGCACAGATACGCAGTATTTT. It specifies CASSLSRSRTDTQYF. The chain couples TRBV4-3 to TRBJ2-3, with unresolved D. This CDR3 is built from 15 residues. Germline V gene sequence: CDR1 LGHNA, CDR2 YSLEER. Trimming removed 5 bases at V and 1 base at J, with 13 bases between.

Relative to its sample, this clone is medium-sized (0.01 to 0.1%). This chain uses TRBV9 with TRBJ1-6, with D hard to call. Germline V gene data show CDR1 as SGDLS and CDR2 as YYNGEE. The germline V and J ends were trimmed by 0 bases and 7 bases, with 8 bases remaining between them. The CDR3 has 14 residues. This CDR3 is CASSVDSWNSPLHF. The DNA of the CDR3 is TGTGCCAGCAGCGTAGACAGTTGGAATTCACCCCTCCACTTT. Drawing the rest from reference TRBV9 and TRBJ1-6, the complete variable domain is DSGVTQTPKHLITATGQRVTLRCSPRSGDLSVYWYQQSLDQGLQFLIQYYNGEERAKGNILERFSAQQFPDLHSELNLSSLELGDSALYFCASSVDSWNSPLHFGNGTRLTVT.

The J gene is TRBJ2-2, the V gene TRBV6-1, with 12 bases fitting TRBD2. The V and J ends lost 2 bases and 6 bases, in that order; junction bases with no gene match: 1. Looked up from germline, CDR1 is MNHNS and CDR2 is SASEGT. CDR3 size: 15 residues. The CDR3 region is CASSESSGGAGELFF. DNA for the CDR3: TGTGCCAGCAGTGAATCTAGCGGGGGGGCCGGGGAGCTGTTTTTT.

The V and J genes are TRBV19 and TRBJ1-1; D is possibly TRBD1 (6 bases). Germline CDR1 LNHDA, CDR2 SQIVND (reference sequence). There are 16 residues in the CDR3. Between the trimmed V and J ends, which lost 4 bases and 4 bases, there was a span of 19 bases. The CDR3 loop reads CASSTLGGLGGTEAFF. The CDR3 region has the DNA TGTGCCAGTAGTACCTTGGGGGGCCTTGGGGGCACTGAAGCTTTCTTT.

The chain carries TRBV7-2 and TRBJ1-6, with D hard to call. The CDR3 length is 13 residues. Germline loops: CDR1 SGHTA, CDR2 FQGNSA. V dropped 4 bases and J dropped 0 bases, with 1 base sitting between them. CDR3 loop: CASSSSYNSPLHF. In nucleotides, the CDR3 is TGTGCCAGCAGCTCCTCCTATAATTCACCCCTCCACTTT.

The J gene is TRBJ1-6, the V gene TRBV2; 7 bases align to TRBD1. Germline CDR1 SNHLY, CDR2 FYNNEI. The V segment lost 4 bases and the J segment 9 bases; nucleotides outside the gene matches: 6. The CDR3 totals 14 residues. The CDR3 bases are TGTGCCAGCAGTGGACAGGGTGAAGGTTCACCCCTCCACTTT. This sequence encodes CASSGQGEGSPLHF.

Notes on this clone: Additional DNA sequences in this sample encode the identical CDR3. The J gene is TRBJ1-3, the V gene TRBV4-1, with 7 bases identical to TRBD1. Germline CDR1 reads MGHRA; CDR2 reads YSYEKL. V was pared by 4 bases and J by 4 bases, with 4 bases of the junction left unmatched. The CDR3 has 14 residues. The CDR3 DNA follows: TGCGCCAGCAGCCCTCCGGGACAGGGAAACACCATATATTTT. Translated: CASSPPGQGNTIYF.

The V and J genes are TRBV19 and TRBJ1-3, with 8 bases aligning to TRBD1. The germline V gene encodes CDR1 LNHDA and CDR2 SQIVND (reference sequence). V trimming: 7 bases; J trimming: 2 bases; junction bases outside the gene matches: 10. This CDR3 contains 16 residues. Here the CDR3 DNA reads TGTGCCAGTAAAGAGGGATTGGGACAGGCTGGAAACACCATATATTTT. Translation: CASKEGLGQAGNTIYF.

The chain links TRBV7-6 to TRBJ2-7; weak D call: TRBD2 (6 bases). Germline V CDR1 and CDR2: SGHVS, FNYEAQ. The germline V and J ends were trimmed by 1 base and 4 bases, with 11 bases remaining between them. This CDR3 has 14 residues. This CDR3 is CASSLEEGPYEQYF. The CDR3 coding sequence is TGTGCCAGCAGCTTAGAGGAGGGACCATACGAGCAGTACTTC.